This TCR beta chain was profiled in a study of Ad26.COV2.S vaccination and SARS-CoV-2 variants. About the research overall: In the study, Ad26.COV2.S was injected intramuscularly once, or twice 56 days apart.

This clone was counted a few times. Its antigen is currently unknown. Treatment: some 19 received Ad26.COV2.S at low or high dose, single or two shots; 5 received placebo; per-sample allocation not given. Sample collection was performed on day 63 after the first vaccine or placebo injection. Immunization relied on an Ad26 vector, which expressed Wuhan-strain SARS-CoV-2 spike. The assay was immunoSEQ multiplex PCR, and TCRdb's table has in-frame clones only and misses some. The sample consists of around 300,000 clones, around 89% of them appearing once. There are 14 residues in the CDR3. Per the germline V gene, CDR1 is SGHRS and CDR2 is YFSETQ. V gave up 4 bases and J gave up 5 bases, with 12 bases separating them. Findings and caveats of the study: Marked by substantial breadth, spike-specific CD8+ and CD4+ T cell responses were reportedly seen after vaccination.

The sequences come from peripheral blood, collected in a trial of Ad26.COV2.S vaccine versus placebo. The clonotype was recovered from a person between 18 and 59 years old who received the Ad26.COV2.S COVID-19 vaccine or a placebo. The chain carries TRBV5-1 and TRBJ2-2; no firm D call. The chain's CDR3 is CASSINTVTGELFF. CDR3 bases: TGCGCCAGCAGCATCAACACAGTAACCGGGGAGCTGTTTTTT.